These 4 T cell receptor beta chains were sequenced from one sample in a study of blood T cells in healthy people across ages. It was with a sample-barcoded 5' primer and a J-beta primer mix that a second PCR of roughly 7 to 12 cycles was run. TCRdb re-analysed the 5' RACE reads in MiXCR, keeping a single row per CDR3 protein. The sample consists of about 730,000 distinct CDR3 sequences, around 46% of them appearing once. Sequencing was performed on blood. The origin of the receptors is a woman in her fifties or sixties in good health.

About this clonotype itself: A read error is possible here, since a much larger clone lies one base away. The chain couples TRBV29-1 to TRBJ1-1; the D is unclear. This CDR3 has 13 residues. CDR1 is SQVTM and CDR2 is ANQGSEA in the germline V gene. This chain's CDR3 is CSVKRDPNAEAFF. In DNA, the CDR3 is TGCAGCGTTAAAAGAGACCCGAACGCTGAAGCTTTCTTT.

This chain links TRBV20-1 with TRBJ1-6; the D gene is possibly TRBD1 (6 bases). Per the germline V gene, CDR1 is DFQATT and CDR2 is SNEGSKA (reference sequence). CDR3 length: 16 amino acids. V lost 3 bases and J lost 0, with 12 bases in between. Here the CDR3 DNA reads TGCAGTGCTAGTGGACAGCACCTCTCCTATAATTCACCCCTCCACTTT. This gives the protein CSASGQHLSYNSPLHF.

The rearrangement joins TRBV20-1 to TRBJ2-7; D gene uncertain. Judging by the DNA end, TRBJ2-4 fits better; the J call may be wrong. The CDR3 has 13 residues. Germline assignment: CDR1 DFQATT and CDR2 SNEGSKA (reference sequence). CDR3: CSARSRNENIQYF. The CDR3 DNA sequence: TGCAGTGCTAGAAGTAGGAATGAAAACATTCAGTACTTC.

V is TRBV20-1 and J is TRBJ2-3; D not resolved. The CDR3 runs to 10 residues. Germline V gives CDR1 DFQATT, CDR2 SNEGSKA (reference sequence). DNA of the CDR3: TGCGGCCTCGACACAGATACGCAGTATTTT. As protein: CGLDTDTQYF.